These T cell receptor beta chains were read from a single sample in a study of graft-versus-host responses after intestinal transplantation. Sequencing was performed with immunoSEQ multiplex PCR; in TCRdb, only in-frame clones are kept and a portion is missing. This table has about 16,000 clones, around 90% appearing once. The specimen was PBMCs, collected about 110 days after intestinal transplant. The receptor source for this set is a human patient who received an intestinal transplant, so some T cells may come from the graft donor. The CDR3 runs from the conserved cysteine through the conserved F or W. A D gene is named only where the DNA matches it firmly. Rows may omit the clone size; those that give it use once, few, many or a size class.

>TRBV4-2|13|-|-|TRBJ2-1
CASSQDLVNEQFF
TGTGCCAGCAGCCAAGATCTGGTCAATGAGCAGTTCTTC
>TRBV9|14|-|TRBD1|TRBJ2-7
CASSAEGDSYEQYF
TGTGCCAGCAGCGCCGAGGGGGACAGCTACGAGCAGTACTTC
>TRBV7-2|17|-|TRBD2|TRBJ2-3
CASSSRLAGGPLDTQYF
TGTGCCAGCAGCTCCCGCCTAGCGGGAGGGCCTTTAGATACGCAGTATTTT
>TRBV27|14|-|TRBD2|TRBJ2-1
CASSFFSGRREQFF
TGTGCCAGCAGTTTTTTTAGCGGGAGGCGTGAGCAGTTCTTC
>TRBV7-3|16|-|TRBD2|TRBJ2-3
CASTGLAGGATDTQYF
TGTGCCAGCACCGGACTAGCGGGAGGGGCAACAGATACGCAGTATTTT
>TRBV28|13|-|-|TRBJ1-2
CASGSPPSYGYTF
TGTGCCAGCGGTTCCCCACCCTCCTATGGCTACACCTTC
>TRBV7-2|14|-|-|TRBJ2-1
CASSYAPSYNEQFF
TGTGCCAGCAGCTACGCGCCCTCCTACAATGAGCAGTTCTTC
>TRBV6-1|15|once|TRBD2|TRBJ2-7
CASSVETSGSYEQYF
TGTGCCAGCAGTGTGGAGACTAGCGGGTCCTACGAGCAGTACTTC
>TRBV9|16|-|TRBD2|TRBJ2-1
CASSVLKRGSYNEQFF
TGTGCCAGCAGCGTACTTAAGCGGGGCTCCTACAATGAGCAGTTCTTC
>TRBV10-1|15|-|TRBD2|TRBJ2-7
CASRHADPPGGEQYF
TGCGCCAGCAGGCACGCCGACCCACCGGGGGGAGAGCAGTACTTC
>TRBV7-9|16|-|-|TRBJ2-3
CASSVPQGPSTDTQYF
TGTGCCAGCAGCGTCCCCCAGGGGCCATCCACAGATACGCAGTATTTT
>TRBV7-9|15|-|-|TRBJ1-2
CASSLLPTANYGYTF
TGTGCCAGCAGCCTCCTCCCGACAGCTAACTATGGCTACACCTTC
>TRBV6-5|15|-|TRBD1|TRBJ1-4
CAISDRGALNEKLFF
TGTGCCATCAGCGACAGGGGGGCCCTTAATGAAAAACTGTTTTTT
>TRBV4-1|15|-|-|TRBJ1-2
CASSQDPGQGYGYTF
TGCGCCAGCAGCCAAGACCCGGGGCAGGGTTATGGCTACACCTTC
>TRBV19|14|-|-|TRBJ1-1
CASSIRMGNTEAFF
TGTGCCAGTAGTATTCGGATGGGGAACACTGAAGCTTTCTTT
>TRBV28|14|-|-|TRBJ1-2
CASSDTTTNYGYTF
TGTGCCAGCAGTGACACTACAACTAACTATGGCTACACCTTC
>TRBV19|15|-|TRBD1|TRBJ1-3
CASRDREDLGNTIYF
TGTGCCAGTAGGGACAGGGAAGATCTCGGAAACACCATATATTTT
>TRBV5-6|11|-|-|TRBJ2-1
CASSIVGEQFF
TGTGCCAGCAGCATCGTTGGTGAGCAGTTCTTC
>TRBV29-1|10|-|-|TRBJ1-2
CSVFEGGYTF
TGCAGCGTTTTTGAGGGCGGCTACACCTTC
>TRBV7-6|12|-|-|TRBJ2-5
CASSFPDQTQYF
TGTGCCAGCAGCTTCCCGGACCAGACCCAGTACTTC
>TRBV5-1|13|-|-|TRBJ1-1
CASRSGGNTEAFF
TGCGCCAGCAGATCTGGGGGGAACACTGAAGCTTTCTTT
>TRBV4-1|14|few|-|TRBJ1-2
CASSQDAGRYGYTF
TGCGCCAGCAGCCAAGATGCCGGGAGGTATGGCTACACCTTC
>TRBV28|15|-|TRBD2|TRBJ2-1
CASSPGLAPYNEQFF
TGCGCCAGCAGCCCCGGACTAGCACCCTACAATGAGCAGTTCTTC
>TRBV5-4|16|-|-|TRBJ1-5
CASSLGPGVGNQPQHF
TGTGCCAGCAGCTTGGGGCCAGGGGTAGGCAATCAGCCCCAGCATTTT
>TRBV11-1|14|-|-|TRBJ1-3
CASSAPGQGNTIYF
TGTGCCAGCAGCGCCCCTGGGCAGGGGAACACCATATATTTT
>TRBV7-8|13|-|-|TRBJ2-1
CASSLVRGNEQFF
TGTGCCAGCAGCTTAGTCAGGGGTAATGAGCAGTTCTTC
>TRBV6-5|12|-|-|TRBJ2-3
CASSYATDTQYF
TGTGCCAGCAGTTACGCGACGGATACGCAGTATTTT
>TRBV7-6|13|-|TRBD2|TRBJ2-7
CASSFGGAYEQYF
TGTGCCAGCAGCTTTGGGGGGGCCTACGAGCAGTACTTC
>TRBV9|13|-|-|TRBJ2-1
CASSPLRRNEQFF
TGTGCCAGCAGCCCCCTTAGGAGGAATGAGCAGTTCTTC
>TRBV6-5|15|-|TRBD2|TRBJ2-1
CASSYSSGSRSGQFF
TGTGCCAGCAGTTACTCTAGCGGGTCACGTAGTGGGCAGTTCTTC
>TRBV5-1|15|-|-|TRBJ2-5
CASSLRRVGGETQYF
TGCGCCAGCAGCTTGAGGAGGGTTGGGGGAGAGACCCAGTACTTC